This record looks at one TCR beta chain sequence and its context. Its antigen specificity is not known. No quality values exist for individual bases; no much larger clone is one base distant. The sample's time point label, decoded: progressive disease on ibrutinib. Roughly 2 micrograms of genomic DNA were extracted from cryopreserved PBMCs for TCR beta library preparation. Longitudinal blood samples from CLL patients on ibrutinib monotherapy underwent high-throughput TCR beta sequencing. The patients took part in an open-label, single-center phase 2 trial of ibrutinib monotherapy. This sample is part of a study of cytotoxic CD8 clonotypes in ibrutinib-treated CLL (dated by TCRdb to the early 2020s). About the investigation overall: The cohort was composed of under 12 relapsed/refractory and about 15 treatment-naive patients; IGHV unmutated status was identified in approximately 17 patients. Samples at response were collected after a median of about 11 months of treatment, with a range of about 6 to 40 months. Longitudinal samples were available for about 30% of the roughly 86 trial participants. All remission and progressive disease samples were collected while patients were still receiving ibrutinib. Responses were partial in some 24 patients and complete in 2; after median about 68 months follow-up, about 14 stayed in remission and approximately twelve progressed. Cryopreserved peripheral blood mononuclear cells were obtained before treatment, at response, and at either sustained remission or disease progression. An average of about 250,000 productive templates and approximately 90,000 productive rearrangements was obtained per sample. Beyond this particular receptor, the publication reports: Public clonotypes were found to be uncommon and were observed to contract or remain stable during treatment; the increase in clonality was shown to reflect expansion of private clonotypes at ibrutinib response. Sampling times were not matched between sustained-remission and progressing patients, and lymph node repertoires were not studied. At baseline, clonality was higher than in age-matched healthy donors and showed a strong correlation with circulating CD8+ T-cell counts. At ibrutinib response clonality went up, during sustained remission it held steady, and at progression it dropped back toward baseline.

V and J are truncated by 6 bases and 4 bases respectively, leaving an intervening sequence of 11 bases. Taken from the germline V gene, the CDR1 and CDR2 loops are MNHEY and SVGAGI. Spanning cysteine to phenylalanine, the CDR3 consists of 13 amino acids. This entry keeps only the CDR3 DNA: 39 bases, framed from base 1. On a MiSeq, deep resolution sequencing aimed for a depth between 1 in 1 million and 1 in 200,000 T cells, with each clonotype covered 10x on average. The immunoSEQ hsTCRB Kit was used to generate TCR beta libraries. As for the authors' bioinformatics: Data were analyzed with ImmunoSEQ Data Assistant and ImmunoSEQ Analyzer, with V, D and J genes assigned per IMGT definitions. Clonality was computed as one minus normalized Shannon entropy of productive rearrangement frequencies, ranging from 0 to 1. Public clonotype analysis was restricted to overrepresented clonotypes comprising at least 0.05% of each patient's repertoire. Thirteen age-matched healthy donor repertoires from immuneACCESS were used as controls for clonality. TCRdb stores this immuneACCESS table with in-frame sequences only. Part of the clones is absent; in the studies checked, under half of the shortfall reflects unresolved V genes, and no reason is known for the rest. V, J and clone size derive from that table, while D and trimming were established from the DNA sequence. The sample table records about 300,000 clones; 76% of these occur just once. The ten largest account for roughly 5% of the sample.

The chain is assembled from TRBV6-5 and TRBJ2-3, with a tentative D gene TRBD2 over 5 matching bases. This receptor was taken from a human donor with chronic lymphocytic leukemia. The source material was PBMCs, sampled at disease progression, from a patient treated with ibrutinib. CDR3 loop: CASRRKGADTQYF. The nucleotides read TGTGCCAGCAGAAGAAAGGGAGCAGATACGCAGTATTTT.